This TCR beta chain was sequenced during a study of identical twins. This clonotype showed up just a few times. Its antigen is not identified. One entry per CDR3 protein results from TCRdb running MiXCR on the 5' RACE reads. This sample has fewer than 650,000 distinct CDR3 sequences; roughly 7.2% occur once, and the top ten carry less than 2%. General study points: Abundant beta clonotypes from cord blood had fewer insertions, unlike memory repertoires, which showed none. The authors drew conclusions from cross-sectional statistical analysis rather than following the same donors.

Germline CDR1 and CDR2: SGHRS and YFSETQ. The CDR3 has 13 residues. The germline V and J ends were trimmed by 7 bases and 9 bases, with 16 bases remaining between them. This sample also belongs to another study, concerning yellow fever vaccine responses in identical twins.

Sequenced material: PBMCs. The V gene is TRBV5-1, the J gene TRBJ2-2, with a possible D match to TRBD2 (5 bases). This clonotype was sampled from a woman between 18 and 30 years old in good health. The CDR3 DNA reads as TGCGCCAGCCTGCGTGACACCGGGAGGGAGCTGTTTTTT. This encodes CASLRDTGRELFF.